Sequencing of this T cell receptor (beta chain) was carried out in a study of tumor-infiltrating lymphocytes in oesophageal squamous cell carcinoma. This clonotype was counted only a few times. Germline-derived CDR1 and CDR2 are KGHSH and LQKENI. There are 14 residues in the CDR3. TCRdb called the PCR reads again in MiXCR, with one record for every CDR3 protein. Here the sample spans about 21,000 distinct CDR3 sequences, around two fifths being singletons. The rearrangement links TRBV18 to TRBJ2-5, with D perhaps matching TRBD1 (6 bases). The J call may be in error: the DNA end matches TRBJ2-7 better. The sequence was collected from a male donor with esophageal squamous cell carcinoma. Source material: normal esophageal tissue next to the tumor. The CDR3 is CASSRLQGSYEQYF. In DNA, the CDR3 is TGTGCCAGCTCACGGCTACAGGGTTCGTACGAGCAGTACTTC.